Included here is one T cell receptor (beta chain) sequence, with context. Sequencing used immunoSEQ multiplex PCR; TCRdb keeps in-frame clones, though not all of them. The sample yields 90,000 to 110,000 clones, about four fifths seen once. The data were taken from a study of control samples from healthy donors and cancer patients. The CDR3 length is 15 residues. Trimming cost V 1 base and J 8 bases, with 13 bases left between them. CDR1 and CDR2 from the germline V gene are SGDLS and YYNGEE. Sequences were obtained from blood. The chain uses TRBV9 and TRBJ1-6, with D hard to call. This TCR came from a woman between 50 and 59 years old in good health. CDR3 in DNA: TGTGCCAGCAGCGTAAGGGCTGGGTCCGATTCACCCCTCCACTTT. This encodes CASSVRAGSDSPLHF.